The entry below gives a single T cell receptor (beta chain) sequence along with its context. Its binding antigen is unknown. Per-base qualities were not stored, and no clone one base away is much larger. This sample stems from a study of blood T cells in healthy people across ages (dated by TCRdb to 2013 to 2016). For the wider study: In model experiments, template switching captured roughly one uniquely barcoded TCR beta cDNA molecule for every two T cells. Donors of different ages were randomly distributed across sequencing lanes to avoid experimental bias. Two additional independent replicas of 1 million unique cDNA reads from the same blood draw were analyzed for two donors (one aged 18 to 30 and one aged 80 or older). Using deep sequencing normalized with unique cDNA molecular identifiers, the study measured how TCR beta repertoire diversity changes with age. The donors were split into four age groups: young (average around 17 years), middle-aged (about 40), aged (around 67) and long-lived (approximately 80).

The germline V gene sets CDR1 to KGHDR and CDR2 to SFDVKD. Measured from the cysteine to the phenylalanine, the CDR3 is 15 residues long. The retained sequence is limited to the CDR3, 45 bases, with the frame set at the first base. Library generation was performed with 5' RACE. Sequencing was performed on an Illumina HiSeq 2500. A second PCR of roughly 6 to 11 cycles was performed with a sample-barcoded 5' primer and a J-beta primer mix. A unique molecular identifier was introduced onto each TCR beta cDNA molecule by a template-switch 5' adaptor carrying 12 random nucleotides. Each sample yielded at least 2.5 million CDR3-containing paired-end reads. The Mint cDNA synthesis kit, primed by a TRBC-specific oligonucleotide, was used to synthesize first-strand cDNA from all RNA. Following uracil-DNA glycosylase treatment, all cDNA underwent a first 18-cycle PCR with the universal primers M1SS and BC2_uni_R. The authors' pipeline ran thus. For normalization, 1 million high-quality reads, each with a distinct molecular identifier, were randomly selected from each sample. Reads sharing molecular identifiers were discarded rather than binned into consensus sequences. MiTCR, set to a Q25 quality threshold and the strictest error-elimination algorithm, was used for CDR3 identification, clonotype clustering and error correction. A nonparametric unseen species model with Euler transformation was used to estimate lower-bound total TCR beta diversity. Using fastp trimming at Q25 and MiXCR clonotype assembly, TCRdb reanalyzed the public sequencing data and kept in-frame beta chains. Records with the same CDR3 protein are collapsed into one entry carrying the most frequent genes and DNA. TCRdb's processing, not the study's, gives the V and J calls here. Within this sample are some 700,000 distinct CDR3 sequences, with 20% to 25% of them counted one time only. 20% to 25% of the sample lies in the top ten.

Study-level results and caveats: The percentage of naive T cells measured by flow cytometry correlated strongly with observed TCR beta diversity. Estimates of total diversity based on one million sequenced T cells were regarded as lower bounds and as underestimates. Donor CMV infection status was unknown, potentially confounding age-related changes in expanded clonotypes. Since profiling was done on bulk unsorted PBMCs, naive and antigen-experienced compartments could not be conclusively compared. Observed TCR beta diversity per million T cells fell roughly linearly with age, and a significant reduction was already apparent by age about 36. Compared with the aged group, the long-lived group had more naive CD4+ T cells, fewer expanded clones and increased TCR diversity, a pattern suggesting age selection.

The 39 donors, aged 6 to 90 years, were systemically healthy Caucasian individuals from Russia. Approximately 9.7 milliliters of peripheral blood were drawn from each donor into EDTA-treated Vacutainer tubes. Ficoll-Paque density-gradient centrifugation was used to isolate PBMCs, with at least 7 million per sample. Total RNA was extracted from PBMCs with Trizol reagent, with at least 5 micrograms obtained per sample. For every donor, flow cytometry on a PBMC aliquot measured the percentage of naive CD45RAhigh/CD27high T cells. The sample was blood. The TCR was taken from an older man in good health. The chain uses TRBV24-1 and TRBJ2-5; TRBD2 matches 10 bases in the middle. The better agreement between TRBJ2-1 and the DNA end casts doubt on the J call. The DNA is TGTGCCACCAGCAGAGGACTAGCGGATTACAATGAGCAGTTCTTC. Translated, this gives CATSRGLADYNEQFF.